These 7 T cell receptor beta chains share one sample of origin, sequenced in a study of control samples from healthy donors and cancer patients. Only in-frame clones appear in the TCRdb table, and some are missing; sequencing was by immunoSEQ multiplex PCR. The sample lists some 150,000 clones, about 94% occurring once. Source material: PBMCs. The receptors were gathered from a man aged 55 to 70 with colorectal cancer.

The chain couples TRBV6-2 or TRBV6-3 to TRBJ2-7; maybe TRBD1 (6 bases). Germline V lookup: CDR1 MNHEY, CDR2 SVGEGT. The CDR3 sequence is 15 residues long. Trimming cost V 4 bases and J 0 bases, with 13 bases left between them. The CDR3, as DNA: TGTGCCAGCAGTTTCCGACAGGTTAACTCCTACGAGCAGTACTTC. It is translated as CASSFRQVNSYEQYF.

The CDR3 bases are TGTGCCAGCTCACCACTCGATTGGGAAAAACTGTTTTTT. Protein: CASSPLDWEKLFF. J is TRBJ1-4 and V is TRBV18; no firm D call. The V gene lost 1 base and the J gene lost 8 bases, with 8 bases spanning the gap. This CDR3 has 13 amino acids. Germline V gene lookup returns CDR1 KGHSH and CDR2 LQKENI.

The V gene is TRBV30, the J gene TRBJ2-5; no clear D gene. CDR3 length: 11 amino acids. V was trimmed by 5 bases and J by 5 bases, leaving 9 bases between them. CDR1 GTSNPN and CDR2 SVGIG come from the germline V gene (reference sequence). CDR3 sequence: CAWGVLETQYF. For the CDR3, the DNA is TGTGCCTGGGGGGTCCTGGAGACCCAGTACTTC. Complete variable domain (other parts from reference TRBV30 and TRBJ2-5): SQTIHQWPATLVQPVGSPLSLECTVEGTSNPNLYWYRQAAGRGLQLLFYSVGIGQISSEVPQNLSASRPQDRQFILSSKKLLLSDSGFYLCAWGVLETQYFGPGTRLLVL.

This rearrangement joins TRBV30 to TRBJ1-2; 9 nucleotides match TRBD1. J was trimmed by 7 bases and V by 4 bases; bases with no gene match: 10. Per germline, CDR1 GTSNPN and CDR2 SVGIG (reference sequence). The CDR3 runs to 14 residues. The CDR3 nucleotides are TGTGCCTGGACCCAGGGGGACAGGGTTAGTGGCTACACCTTC. Amino acid sequence: CAWTQGDRVSGYTF.

The V call is TRBV7-9, the J call TRBJ2-6; possible D gene TRBD2, 5 bases. The CDR3 has 16 residues. Germline V gene data show CDR1 as SEHNR and CDR2 as FQNEAQ (reference sequence). V lost 4 bases and J 0 bases, leaving 10 bases between the germline ends. In DNA, the CDR3 is TGTGCCAGCAGCTCCACGGGGTTCTCTGGGGCCAACGTCCTGACTTTC. This codes for CASSSTGFSGANVLTF.

The rearrangement uses TRBV2 and TRBJ1-5; D is perhaps TRBD1 (6 bases). The CDR3 runs 16 residues. Per the germline V gene, CDR1 is SNHLY and CDR2 is FYNNEI. The V and J ends lost 0 bases and 0 bases respectively, with 9 bases between them. CDR3 coding DNA: TGTGCCAGCAGTGAAGCCCAGGGGTATAGCAATCAGCCCCAGCATTTT. Translation gives CASSEAQGYSNQPQHF.

V usage is TRBV11-3 and J usage is TRBJ2-3; TRBD2 matches 7 bases. Losses at the gene ends were 0 bases for V and 1 base for J; bases not matched to a gene: 1. This CDR3 has 15 amino acids. Germline values: CDR1 SGHNT, CDR2 YENEEA. CDR3: CASSLEGGGTDTQYF. The CDR3 bases are TGTGCCAGCAGCTTAGAGGGGGGGGGCACAGATACGCAGTATTTT.